These T cell receptor beta chains were read from a single sample in a study of blood T cells in healthy people across ages. TCRdb re-analysed the 5' RACE reads in MiXCR, keeping a single row per CDR3 protein. The table has approximately 800,000 distinct CDR3 sequences, 25% seen once. The sample was also linked to a second study, of T cells of mothers and their children.

Source material: blood. These receptors all stem from a boy younger than 18 in good health. Each CDR3 is given with its conserved first and last residue. D genes are given only for firm matches. Rows give clone size only sometimes, using once, few, many, or a class for an expanded clone.

TRBD1	TRBV29-1	TRBJ2-2	many	TGCAGCGTTGTTGTAGCCGGGACAGGGCGCACCGGGGAGCTGTTTTTT	CSVVVAGTGRTGELFF
TRBD2	TRBV4-2	TRBJ2-1	.	TGTGCCACCTCTAGCGGGGTCTCCTACAATGAGCAGTTCTTC	CATSSGVSYNEQFF
TRBD1	TRBV5-4	TRBJ2-1	few	TGTGCCAGCAGCTTGTCCCGGGACAGGAATGAGCAGTTCTTC	CASSLSRDRNEQFF
.	TRBV5-1	TRBJ1-1	once	TGCGCCAGCAGCTTTAAAGCGGGGCAGGGGCTAACCAACACTGAAGCTTTCTTT	CASSFKAGQGLTNTEAFF
.	TRBV29-1	TRBJ1-4	few	TGCAGCGCCCGGCGGGCGGATAATGAAAAACTGTTTTTT	CSARRADNEKLFF
.	TRBV6-5	TRBJ1-4	.	TGTGCCAGCAGTTACTCTGGGGCGGGTGAAAAACTGTTTTTT	CASSYSGAGEKLFF
.	TRBV7-9	TRBJ2-1	once	TGTGCCAGCAGCTTCAGAAACTACAATGAGCAGTTCTTC	CASSFRNYNEQFF
.	TRBV7-8	TRBJ2-6	.	TGTGCCAGCAGCAACGGCCAGCAGGCCAACGTCCTGACTTTC	CASSNGQQANVLTF
.	TRBV4-3	TRBJ1-6	few	TGCGCCAGCAGCCGGTCCGGGGCCGGGACTGTTTGGTCACCCCTCCACTTT	CASSRSGAGTVWSPLHF
.	TRBV6-1	TRBJ2-4	few	TGTGCCAGCAGTGGACAAACGATAATAGCCAAAAACATTCAGTACTTC	CASSGQTIIAKNIQYF
TRBD2	TRBV7-9	TRBJ2-4	.	TGTGCCAGCATGAGCGGGAAGGGGGCCAAAAACATTCAGTACTTC	CASMSGKGAKNIQYF
.	TRBV7-9	TRBJ2-7	.	TGTGCCAGCAGCTTATCTCAGGACCAGCAGTACTTC	CASSLSQDQQYF
.	TRBV18	TRBJ1-4	.	TGTGCCAGCTCACCAGATTGGGGACCTAATGAAAAACTGTTTTTT	CASSPDWGPNEKLFF
TRBD2	TRBV20-1	TRBJ2-7	few	TGCAGTGCTAGAGTGTTACCGGGACTAGCGGGGGTTAGCTCCTACGAGCAGTACTTC	CSARVLPGLAGVSSYEQYF
.	TRBV27	TRBJ1-6	.	TGTGCCAGCAGTTTTGAGGGAAGATTGACCTCACCCCTCCACTTT	CASSFEGRLTSPLHF
TRBD2	TRBV7-3	TRBJ2-5	.	TGTGCCAGCAGCCCCGGACTAGCGGCCCAAGAGACCCAGTACTTC	CASSPGLAAQETQYF
.	TRBV7-2	TRBJ2-3	many	TGTGCCAGCAGTTTACGGGGGCCCACAGATACGCAGTATTTT	CASSLRGPTDTQYF
.	TRBV12-3/TRBV12-4	TRBJ2-1	.	TGTGCCAGCAGCTCCGGGACCCACCTTGGATCTGAGCACTTCTTC	CASSSGTHLGSEHFF
.	TRBV12-3/TRBV12-4	TRBJ2-1	.	TGTGCCAGCAGTTTTATTGCGGGAACGCAGTTCTTC	CASSFIAGTQFF
TRBD1	TRBV28	TRBJ2-6	few	TGTGCCAGCAGTCCGTATACAGGGGCTGGGGCCAACGTCCTGACTTTC	CASSPYTGAGANVLTF
.	TRBV7-2	TRBJ2-7	many	TGTGCCAGCAGCTTCGGCGGGGCAGGGGGAGGCTACGAGCAGTACTTC	CASSFGGAGGGYEQYF
TRBD1	TRBV9	TRBJ2-7	once	TGTGCCAGCAGCGAGGGGGCGACAGTTTCCTACGAGCAGTACTTC	CASSEGATVSYEQYF
TRBD2	TRBV13	TRBJ2-7	.	TGTGCCAGCAGCGCTAGCGGGGGGAACTACGAGCAGTACTTC	CASSASGGNYEQYF
.	TRBV3-1	TRBJ2-1	.	TGTGCCAGCAGCTCTGGAGGGCCCTATGAGCAGTTCTTC	CASSSGGPYEQFF
TRBD2	TRBV2	TRBJ2-1	.	TGTGCCAGCAGCGGGCTAGCGGGGAGCTCCTACAATGAGCAGTTCTTC	CASSGLAGSSYNEQFF
.	TRBV20-1	TRBJ2-1	few	TGCAGTGCTAGAGCTCCGGGAGCCATGGGCTATGAGCAGTTCTTC	CSARAPGAMGYEQFF
TRBD1	TRBV29-1	TRBJ2-3	.	TGCAGCGTTGGCCGGGACAGGGGGCGCCTGGATACGCAGTATTTT	CSVGRDRGRLDTQYF
TRBD2	TRBV7-2	TRBJ2-7	few	TGTGCCAGCAGCTCGAATATAGGCGGGGGAACCTACGAGCAGTACTTC	CASSSNIGGGTYEQYF
TRBD2	TRBV27	TRBJ2-3	few	TGTGCCAGCAGTACCCGGACTAGCGACACCCTCACAGATACGCAGTATTTT	CASSTRTSDTLTDTQYF
.	TRBV6-6	TRBJ2-7	few	TGTGCCAGCACCAAAAAAACGGGTTACGAGCAGTACTTC	CASTKKTGYEQYF
.	TRBV12-3/TRBV12-4	TRBJ2-7	few	TGTGCCAGCAGTTTTTTTCAGAGCTACGAGCAGTACTTC	CASSFFQSYEQYF
.	TRBV7-2	TRBJ2-5	.	TGTGCCAGCAGCTTAGCGCGGAGGGCCTGGGGGAAGACCCAGTACTTC	CASSLARRAWGKTQYF
.	TRBV28	TRBJ2-7	.	TGTGCCAGCAGTGTGGGGGGCAGGGAGGGTATCTACGAGCAGTACTTC	CASSVGGREGIYEQYF
TRBD2	TRBV6-1	TRBJ2-4	.	TGTGCCAGCAGTCAAGCGGGAGCGGGAGCCAAAAACATTCAGTACTTC	CASSQAGAGAKNIQYF
.	TRBV30	TRBJ1-6	.	TGTGCCGGTTATTCACCCCTCCACTTT	CAGYSPLHF
.	TRBV6-1	TRBJ2-7	.	TGTGCCAGCATGAGGGGATCGCAGTACTTC	CASMRGSQYF
.	TRBV12-5	TRBJ2-1	.	TGTGCTAGTGGTTGGGGGTATGAGCAGTTCTTC	CASGWGYEQFF
.	TRBV5-1	TRBJ1-2	.	TGCGCCAGCAGCTTGGAAGACTCTTGGGGCTACACCTTC	CASSLEDSWGYTF
.	TRBV7-3	TRBJ2-2	few	TGTGCCAGCAGCTTAGCAGCCGACGGGATGGCGGCCGGGGAGCTGTTTTTT	CASSLAADGMAAGELFF
TRBD2	TRBV18	TRBJ2-1	.	TGTGCCAGCTCAAGTAGCGGGGAGTACAATGAGCAGTTCTTC	CASSSSGEYNEQFF
.	TRBV6-5	TRBJ2-2	.	TGTGCCAGCTCCTCGACCCAGGGCGGGCCCGAGCTGTTTTTT	CASSSTQGGPELFF
.	TRBV28	TRBJ1-5	.	TGTGCCAGCAGTCCCAGGATGAATAGCAATCAGCCCCAGCATTTT	CASSPRMNSNQPQHF
.	TRBV3-1	TRBJ2-5	few	TGTGCCAGCAGCCAAGATACAGTATTCCCAGAGACCCAGTACTTC	CASSQDTVFPETQYF
.	TRBV27	TRBJ2-1	.	TGTGCCAGCAGTTTAGAAATAGCGGAGTCGAATGAGCAGTTCTTC	CASSLEIAESNEQFF
.	TRBV11-2	TRBJ1-5	.	TGTGCCAGCAGCGACCAGGGTCTCCGGAGCAATCAGCCCCAGCATTTT	CASSDQGLRSNQPQHF
.	TRBV7-3	TRBJ2-7	few	TGTGCCAGCAGCCCCACGGGTGTAGGTTACGAGCAGTACTTC	CASSPTGVGYEQYF
.	TRBV7-2	TRBJ1-4	many	TGTGCCAGCAGCTTAGGGGGCGGGACTAATGAAAAACTGTTTTTT	CASSLGGGTNEKLFF
.	TRBV5-1	TRBJ1-1	many	TGCGCCAGCAGCTTGGCAGGGGACACTGAAGCTTTCTTT	CASSLAGDTEAFF
TRBD2	TRBV7-2	TRBJ2-1	.	TGTGCCAGCAGCCGAGTGGGGAGCGGGAGTGATGAGCAGTTCTTC	CASSRVGSGSDEQFF
TRBD1	TRBV7-2	TRBJ2-7	.	TGTACCAGCAGCCTCCGCCGGACAGGGGGCTACGAGCAGTACTTC	CTSSLRRTGGYEQYF
.	TRBV7-2	TRBJ2-3	many	TGTGCCAGCAGCTCTAGCGGAGGGGGGGATACGCAGTATTTT	CASSSSGGGDTQYF
TRBD1	TRBV4-3	TRBJ2-5	few	TGCGCCAGCAGCCAAGATGGACGGACAGGGGTAAAGACCCAGTACTTC	CASSQDGRTGVKTQYF
.	TRBV11-2	TRBJ1-6	.	TGTGCCAGCAGCTTGAGCGGGGATCAGTTTTTCAATTCACCCCTCCACTTT	CASSLSGDQFFNSPLHF
.	TRBV14	TRBJ1-4	.	TGTGCCAGCAGCCAAGCCAGTTCAGGAAAACTGTTTTTT	CASSQASSGKLFF